A single sample gave rise to the 27 T cell receptor beta chains below, sequenced in a study of blood T cells in healthy people across ages. Then a second PCR, running roughly 7 to 11 cycles, was carried out with a sample-barcoded 5' primer and a J-beta primer mix. MiXCR, run by TCRdb on the 5' RACE reads, gives a single entry per CDR3 protein. The sample includes approximately 1,000,000 distinct CDR3 sequences, roughly two fifths seen only once; the top ten take 10% to 15%. Sequencing used blood. Receptors originate from a man aged 18 to 30 in good health.

With regard to this clonotype: With a much larger clone just one base away, this may be a read error. The gene calls are TRBV29-1 and TRBJ2-3; no clear D. The germline CDR1 and CDR2 sequences are SQVTM and ANQGSEA. The germline V and J ends were trimmed by 7 bases and 5 bases, with 7 bases remaining between them. This CDR3 has 10 residues. The CDR3 sequence is CSGMGDTQYF. The CDR3 coding sequence is TGCAGCGGGATGGGAGATACGCAGTATTTT.

This clonotype was observed a handful of times. The CDR3 region has the DNA TGTGCCAGCAGCCCAACGGGACAGGTCTACAATGAGCAGTACTTC. Its translation: CASSPTGQVYNEQYF. The rearrangement uses TRBV27 and TRBJ2-5; 8 bases are a match to TRBD1. The CDR3 is made up of 15 amino acids. Germline V lookup: CDR1 MNHEY, CDR2 SMNVEV (reference sequence). Trimming removed 6 bases from V and 11 bases from J; junction bases left unmatched: 17.

This chain connects TRBV20-1 to TRBJ2-1; D is perhaps TRBD2 (6 bases). Germline CDR1 reads DFQATT; CDR2 reads SNEGSKA (reference sequence). V lost 0 bases to trimming and J lost 3 bases, with 9 bases between them. This CDR3 has 14 amino acids. The CDR3 nucleotides are TGCAGTGCTAGAGACAGGGAGGTCTACAATGAGCAGTTCTTC. Its protein product is CSARDREVYNEQFF.

The rearrangement uses TRBV10-3 and TRBJ2-7; D gene ambiguous. V lost 11 bases and J lost 2, with 13 bases in between. The CDR3 sequence is 12 residues long. Germline V gene lookup returns CDR1 ENHRY and CDR2 SYGVKD. Here the CDR3 reads CAVLTGTYEQYF. The DNA of the CDR3 is TGTGCCGTACTGACGGGCACCTACGAGCAGTACTTC.

The chain joins TRBV20-1 to TRBJ2-5; the match to TRBD2 covers 8 bases. CDR3 length: 15 amino acids. CDR1 is DFQATT and CDR2 is SNEGSKA in the germline V gene (reference sequence). With V trimmed by 3 bases and J by 5 bases, 11 bases remained unmatched. CDR3 in DNA: TGCAGTGCTAGTCGCCTAGCGGGTTCCCACGAGACCCAGTACTTC. This translates into CSASRLAGSHETQYF.

The chain links TRBV27 to TRBJ1-6, with 7 nucleotides matching TRBD1. Germline values: CDR1 MNHEY, CDR2 SMNVEV (reference sequence). The CDR3 length is 14 residues. The V and J ends lost 6 bases and 5 bases, in that order; junction bases with no gene match: 4. In DNA form, the CDR3 reads TGTGCCAGCAGAACAGGGGCTAATAATTCACCCCTCCACTTT. It yields the protein CASRTGANNSPLHF.

This clonotype was counted only a few times. The gene calls are TRBV20-1 and TRBJ2-7; D is perhaps TRBD1 (6 bases). The CDR3 covers 12 residues. Deletions cut 0 bases from V and 7 bases from J, with 10 bases between. Germline-derived CDR1 and CDR2 are DFQATT and SNEGSKA (reference sequence). The DNA of the CDR3 is TGCAGTGCTAGAGATACAGGGCAGGAGCAGTACTTC. It specifies CSARDTGQEQYF.

The chain links TRBV15 to TRBJ1-1, with D perhaps matching TRBD1 (6 bases). This CDR3 contains 13 residues. Trimming pared 8 bases from V and 1 base from J, leaving 11 bases between. Looked up from germline, CDR1 is LNHNV and CDR2 is YYDKDF (reference sequence). The CDR3, as DNA: TGTGCCACCTCGGGGGCTCGGAACACTGAAGCTTTCTTT. Amino acids: CATSGARNTEAFF.

There are a few counts of this clonotype. This chain connects TRBV5-1 to TRBJ2-5; D call uncertain. Trimming removed 0 bases from V and 2 bases from J, with 11 bases in between. The CDR3 is made up of 15 amino acids. Germline V gives CDR1 SGHRS, CDR2 YFSETQ. CDR3 bases: TGCGCCAGCAGCTTGGTGCCAGGATTACAAGAGACCCAGTACTTC. Amino acids: CASSLVPGLQETQYF.

The chain joins TRBV7-9 to TRBJ1-5, with D perhaps matching TRBD1 (5 bases). Trimming pared 4 bases from V and 10 bases from J, leaving 20 bases between. The germline V gene has CDR1 SEHNR and CDR2 FQNEAQ (reference sequence). This CDR3 is 15 amino acids long. This chain's CDR3 is CASSSERGALGPQHF. In nucleotides, the CDR3 is TGTGCCAGCAGCTCTGAAAGAGGGGCCTTGGGTCCCCAGCATTTT.

The genes are TRBV6-5 and TRBJ2-1; TRBD2 aligns across 11 bases. CDR1 and CDR2 from the germline V gene are MNHEY and SVGAGI. The V gene end was trimmed by 0 bases and the J gene end by 4 bases; junction bases not matched to a gene: 2. This CDR3 is built from 16 residues. CDR3 DNA sequence: TGTGCCAGCAGTTACTCGACTAGCGGGGCGTACAATGAGCAGTTCTTC. It is translated as CASSYSTSGAYNEQFF.

This clonotype has a handful of counts. The chain is built from TRBV7-9 and TRBJ2-3; 8 bases line up with TRBD2. The CDR3 sequence is 15 residues long. CDR1 is SEHNR and CDR2 is FQNEAQ in the germline V gene (reference sequence). The junction had 13 bases not matched to a gene; V was cut back by 8 bases and J by 6 bases. The CDR3, as DNA: TGTGCCAGCGCAACGACTAGCGACCTTCTGGATACGCAGTATTTT. The encoded protein is CASATTSDLLDTQYF. The entire variable domain, with the rest obtained from reference TRBV7-9 and TRBJ2-3, is as follows: DTGVSQNPRHKITKRGQNVTFRCDPISEHNRLYWYRQTLGQGPEFLTYFQNEAQLEKSRLLSDRFSAERPKGSFSTLEIQRTEQGDSAMYLCASATTSDLLDTQYFGPGTRLTVL.

This clonotype has more than one count but fewer than ten. The rearrangement uses TRBV5-1 and TRBJ2-3, with D hard to call. Between the trimmed V and J ends, which lost 1 base and 0 bases, there was a span of 6 bases. Per the germline V gene, CDR1 is SGHRS and CDR2 is YFSETQ. The CDR3 covers 14 residues. This CDR3 reads CASSLLSSTDTQYF. The CDR3 region has the DNA TGCGCCAGCAGCTTGCTATCTAGCACAGATACGCAGTATTTT.

This clonotype came up once. The chain is built from TRBV6-6 and TRBJ2-2; 8 nucleotides agree with TRBD1. Germline loops: CDR1 MNHNY, CDR2 SVGAGI (reference sequence). With V trimmed by 0 bases and J by 3 bases, 6 bases remained unmatched. The CDR3 covers 17 residues. The CDR3 DNA is TGTGCCAGCAGTTACTCTGAGGGGACAGGTTACACCGGGGAGCTGTTTTTT. Encoded protein: CASSYSEGTGYTGELFF.

This clonotype was seen a handful of times. The CDR3 spells CATSGTDSSADTQYF. The DNA of the CDR3 is TGTGCCACCAGTGGGACTGACTCCTCTGCAGATACGCAGTATTTT. The chain uses TRBV24-1 and TRBJ2-3; maybe TRBD2 (5 bases). Between the trimmed V and J ends, which lost 5 bases and 4 bases, there was a span of 15 bases. This CDR3 comprises 15 residues. The V gene's germline CDR1 is KGHDR and CDR2 SFDVKD.

V usage is TRBV24-1 and J usage is TRBJ1-4; D is possibly TRBD1 (5 bases). Germline V gene lookup returns CDR1 KGHDR and CDR2 SFDVKD. V was shortened by 0 bases and J by 0 bases, with 19 bases between the two germline ends. This CDR3 spans 20 amino acids. CDR3 coding DNA: TGTGCCACCAGTGATTTGAGAAAGAGTACGGGGGATGCAACTAATGAAAAACTGTTTTTT. It is translated as CATSDLRKSTGDATNEKLFF.

The gene calls are TRBV28 and TRBJ2-4; D unresolved. With the DNA end fitting TRBJ2-5 better, the J assignment may be wrong. In germline, CDR1 is MDHEN, CDR2 SYDVKM. The CDR3 totals 16 residues. The CDR3 nucleotides read TGTGCCAGCAGTTTGTCCTCAGCTAACGCGCGAGAGACCCAGTACTTC. It yields the protein CASSLSSANARETQYF.

The V and J genes are TRBV20-1 and TRBJ2-4; 9 bases are shared with TRBD1. Germline CDR1 and CDR2: DFQATT and SNEGSKA (reference sequence). This CDR3 contains 14 residues. Trimming took 4 bases from V and 13 from J; bases not matched to a gene: 14. The CDR3 coding sequence is TGCAGTGCTATCTACAGGGGGCGAAGGAGTGAGCAGTACTTC. Translating it yields CSAIYRGRRSEQYF.

The gene calls are TRBV5-1 and TRBJ2-4, with TRBD1 matching 7 bases. There are 17 residues in the CDR3. The junction had 12 bases not matched to a gene; V was cut back by 4 bases and J by 2 bases. CDR1 and CDR2 from the germline V gene are SGHRS and YFSETQ. The CDR3, as DNA: TGCGCCAGCAGCGGGACCGGGACAGTTAATACCAAAAACATTCAGTACTTC. This codes for CASSGTGTVNTKNIQYF.

The CDR3 is CASNQRTGSNQPQHF. The CDR3, as DNA: TGTGCCAGCAACCAAAGGACGGGTAGCAATCAGCCCCAGCATTTT. The chain combines TRBV6-2 or TRBV6-3 with TRBJ1-5; D is undetermined. CDR1 and CDR2 (germline): MNHEY, SVGEGT. This CDR3 contains 15 residues. The ends were cut back, 7 bases at V and 0 bases at J, with 13 bases in the middle.

The chain combines TRBV11-2 with TRBJ2-3; no definite D call. Trimming removed 5 bases at V and 3 bases at J, with 9 bases between. The V gene's germline CDR1 is SGHAT and CDR2 FQNNGV. This CDR3 comprises 13 residues. Here the CDR3 DNA reads TGTGCCAGCAGCACTGCAGGAACAGATACGCAGTATTTT. This translates into CASSTAGTDTQYF. Based on the CDR3 plus reference TRBV11-2 and TRBJ2-3, the full variable domain is EAGVAQSPRYKIIEKRQSVAFWCNPISGHATLYWYQQILGQGPKLLIQFQNNGVVDDSQLPKDRFSAERLKGVDSTLKIQPAKLEDSAVYLCASSTAGTDTQYFGPGTRLTVL.

This clonotype turned up a few times. The chain carries TRBV30 and TRBJ2-1, with D possibly being TRBD2 (5 bases). V shed 5 bases and J shed 6 bases, with 8 bases lying between them. CDR3 length equals 11 residues. Germline V gives CDR1 GTSNPN, CDR2 SVGIG (reference sequence). CDR3 sequence reads: CAWETTNEQFF. The DNA of the CDR3 is TGTGCCTGGGAGACTACCAATGAGCAGTTCTTC.

The chain links TRBV10-3 to TRBJ2-2; D tentatively fits TRBD1 or TRBD2 (5 bases each). Germline V lookup: CDR1 ENHRY, CDR2 SYGVKD. The CDR3 spans 15 residues. The germline V and J ends were trimmed by 4 bases and 1 base, with 10 bases remaining between them. The CDR3 loop is CAISVGTENTGELFF. The CDR3 nucleotides read TGTGCCATCAGTGTTGGGACGGAGAACACCGGGGAGCTGTTTTTT.

DNA of the CDR3: TGCGCCAGCAGCCCCGGGACTAGCGCCTTCACAGATACGCAGTATTTT. The encoded protein is CASSPGTSAFTDTQYF. V usage is TRBV4-3 and J usage is TRBJ2-3; 10 positions agree with TRBD2. The junction had 6 bases not matched to a gene; V was cut back by 4 bases and J by 2 bases. In germline, CDR1 is LGHNA, CDR2 YSLEER. CDR3 size: 16 residues.

This clonotype showed up many times. The chain employs TRBV4-2 and TRBJ2-3; TRBD2 matches 13 bases. This CDR3 is 17 amino acids long. V lost 0 bases, J lost 2 bases, and 2 bases stayed unmatched. CDR1 is LGHNA, CDR2 YNFKEQ, per germline. Written as DNA, the CDR3 is TGTGCCAGCAGCCAAGAGGGGACTAGCGGGACCACAGATACGCAGTATTTT. Amino acids: CASSQEGTSGTTDTQYF.

This rearrangement joins TRBV6-2 or TRBV6-3 to TRBJ2-1; no clear D gene. The end of the DNA is better explained by TRBJ2-7, so the J call may be wrong. The CDR3 length is 14 residues. In germline, CDR1 is MNHEY, CDR2 SVGEGT. The CDR3 DNA follows: TGTGCCAGCAGTTACTCGTCCAGCTACAATGAGCAGTACTTC. This encodes CASSYSSSYNEQYF.

There are a few counts of this clonotype. The chain carries TRBV6-2 or TRBV6-3 and TRBJ2-7; TRBD1 might be the D (6 bases). The germline V gene encodes CDR1 MNHEY and CDR2 SVGEGT. The CDR3 spans 14 residues. Trimming removed 4 bases at V and 0 bases at J, with 10 bases between. The DNA for the CDR3 is TGTGCCAGCAGTTTCAGGGGTTACTCCTACGAGCAGTACTTC. It encodes CASSFRGYSYEQYF.